This T cell receptor (beta chain) is drawn from a study of beta chain features in type 1 diabetes. In all sorted populations, purity surpassed 95%. As every portion of the isolated RNA was reverse transcribed, the sequencing read expressed TCRB transcripts. Sequencing used immunoSEQ multiplex PCR; TCRdb keeps in-frame clones, though not all of them. This table has around 450,000 clones, roughly 11% appearing once. This clone has just a few counts. The target antigen is unknown. Study-level findings and limits: When cDNA is sequenced, cells with high TCR expression could be over-represented. Patients' naive, central memory and regulatory TCRB repertoires appeared more alike than those of healthy donors.

The germline V and J ends were trimmed by 3 bases and 4 bases, with 9 bases remaining between them. Per germline, CDR1 LGHNA and CDR2 YNFKEQ. This CDR3 spans 14 amino acids. The rearrangement links TRBV4-2 to TRBJ2-2; D may be TRBD1 (6 bases). Sequencing input: naive CD4+ T cells from blood. This TCR came from a woman in her late teens or twenties in good health. The CDR3: CASSQRGGTGELFF. The CDR3 coding sequence is TGTGCCAGCAGCCAGAGAGGGGGCACCGGGGAGCTGTTTTTT.